This T cell receptor (beta chain) was documented in a study of shared clonotypes between healthy human individuals. Whole-study findings and limits: Some clonotypes were shared by all four sorted-subset donors, while others were not shared. The non-shared ones had lower generation probabilities than the shared ones.

Some clones are missing from TCRdb's copy, which holds only in-frame ones; the method was immunoSEQ multiplex PCR. The sample holds 2 million to 3 million clones, 85% to 95% seen once. As for this clone: Its antigen is unidentified. The sample holds other DNA sequences that translate to the same CDR3.

Trimming took off 4 bases at V and 4 bases at J, with 6 bases between the two ends. CDR3 length: 13 residues. CDR1 is SGHNT, CDR2 YYREEE, per germline (reference sequence). The sequencing input was naive CD4+ T cells sorted from blood. As for subset: CD45RA+ positively selected. The gene calls are TRBV5-4 and TRBJ2-6; D is unclear. The receptor's source is a young man in good health. The CDR3 DNA follows: TGTGCCAGCAGCCTAACCGGGGCCAACGTCCTGACTTTC. It specifies CASSLTGANVLTF.